This TCR beta chain was sequenced during a study of human T cells and chemical hapten exposure. Whole-study context: An area of 2 cm by 2 cm on upper inner arm skin received 2% DPC for sensitization. Patients received weekly diphenylcyclopropenone doses to the scalp throughout the approximately 23-week study.

General observations from the study: Unchanged with DPC sensitization were TCRs above 1 in 1000 frequency.

Many counts were recorded for this clonotype. What it binds is unknown. The time point is: patch test 1, 2 weeks after DPC sensitization. Treatment denoted: therapeutic diphenylcyclopropenone sensitization with weekly scalp DPC. Library construction involved attaching unique molecular identifiers to individual cDNA molecules, which allowed quantitative, reproducible TCR counting. MiXCR, run by TCRdb on the RACE reads, gives a single entry per CDR3 protein. The sample records approximately 350,000 distinct CDR3 sequences, approximately 6.3% being singletons. This CDR3 comprises 13 residues. The ends were cut back, 2 bases at V and 2 bases at J, with 5 bases in the middle. Germline V gene data show CDR1 as SGHTA and CDR2 as FQGNSA.

The specimen comprised whole blood, sampled in connection with sensitization to the hapten diphenylcyclopropenone (DPC). The chain couples TRBV7-2 to TRBJ2-3; D remains ambiguous. The origin of this receptor is a woman aged 18-29 years with alopecia areata. Some clones in this sample may be carry-over from other donors' samples. CDR3: CASSLMVTDTQYF. CDR3 bases: TGTGCCAGCAGCTTAATGGTCACAGATACGCAGTATTTT.